The next 19 T cell receptor beta chains were all read from a single sample in a study of blood T cell repertoires in COVID-19. Clones were read by immunoSEQ multiplex PCR, and TCRdb kept only the in-frame ones, dropping some. The sample carries 200,000 to 300,000 clones, about 90% recorded once. The source material was peripheral blood. The receptors were sampled from a man aged 55 to 70 who had recovered from COVID-19.

V is TRBV19 and J is TRBJ1-2; D is uncertain. The CDR3 is 11 amino acids. Per germline, CDR1 LNHDA and CDR2 SQIVND (reference sequence). V was trimmed by 4 bases and J by 10 bases, leaving 10 bases between them. The CDR3 loop reads CASSTTDFYTF. CDR3 sequence (DNA): TGTGCCAGTAGTACTACAGATTTCTACACCTTC.

This CDR3 is CASSKLGGQGAPTDTQYF. CDR3 sequence (DNA): TGTGCCAGCAGCAAACTCGGGGGACAGGGGGCGCCGACAGATACGCAGTATTTT. V gene TRBV21-1 combines with J gene TRBJ2-3; TRBD1 is taken as the D call from the table, unchecked against the DNA. TRBV21-1 is termed a pseudogene. The CDR3 covers 18 residues.

The gene calls are TRBV5-5 and TRBJ1-4; 9 bases map to TRBD1. Trimming removed 3 bases from V and 4 bases from J; junction bases left unmatched: 19. Germline V CDR1 and CDR2: SGHKS, YYEKEE (reference sequence). This CDR3 has 20 residues. The CDR3 loop reads CASSSRIITGGGGINEKLFF. The CDR3 DNA is TGTGCCAGCAGCTCGCGGATAATTACAGGGGGCGGTGGGATTAATGAAAAACTGTTTTTT. The whole variable domain, filled in from reference TRBV5-5 and TRBJ1-4, reads DAGVTQSPTHLIKTRGQQVTLRCSPISGHKSVSWYQQVLGQGPQFIFQYYEKEERGRGNFPDRFSARQFPNYSSELNVNALLLGDSALYLCASSSRIITGGGGINEKLFFGSGTQLSVL.

This chain joins TRBV7-2 and TRBJ2-1; 10 bases agree with TRBD2. From germline, CDR1 is SGHTA and CDR2 FQGNSA. The CDR3 covers 14 residues. The trim removed 7 bases at V and 6 bases at J, leaving 6 bases unmatched. For the CDR3, the DNA is TGTGCCAGCAAGGAGCGGGGGGGCTTCAATGAGCAGTTCTTC. Amino acid sequence: CASKERGGFNEQFF.

This clone was seen only a few times. The V and J genes are TRBV6-5 and TRBJ2-2; 7 nucleotides align to TRBD1. Germline loops: CDR1 MNHEY, CDR2 SVGAGI. This CDR3 spans 14 amino acids. The junction had 6 bases not matched to a gene; V was cut back by 10 bases and J by 1 base. The DNA of the CDR3 is TGTGCCACCAAGGACAGGCAGAACACCGGGGAGCTGTTTTTT. This sequence encodes CATKDRQNTGELFF.

This clone appeared a single time. The rearrangement joins TRBV19 to TRBJ1-5, with 9 bases that match TRBD1. The CDR3 length is 16 residues. The V and J ends lost 6 bases and 4 bases, in that order; junction bases with no gene match: 10. CDR1 is LNHDA, CDR2 SQIVND, per germline (reference sequence). The CDR3 bases are TGTGCCAGTAGCCATCTCGGGACAGGGACTAATCAGCCCCAGCATTTT. Translation gives CASSHLGTGTNQPQHF.

This clone has a handful of counts. The chain joins TRBV27 to TRBJ1-1; the D gene is possibly TRBD1 (6 bases). CDR1 and CDR2 (germline): MNHEY, SMNVEV (reference sequence). V lost 2 bases and J lost 2, with 9 bases in between. The CDR3 runs to 14 residues. In DNA form, the CDR3 reads TGTGCCAGCAGTTTACACAGGGCAAACACTGAAGCTTTCTTT. It yields the protein CASSLHRANTEAFF.

V usage is TRBV6-2 or TRBV6-3 and J usage is TRBJ2-7, with TRBD2 as a possible D gene (6 bases). From germline, CDR1 is MNHEY and CDR2 SVGEGT. The CDR3 length is 14 residues. V lost 3 bases and J 3 bases, leaving 12 bases between the germline ends. The CDR3 protein is CASSYRSSGYEQYF. The CDR3 DNA reads as TGTGCCAGCAGTTATCGGAGTAGCGGCTACGAGCAGTACTTC.

This chain joins TRBV5-8 and TRBJ2-7; 9 bases map to TRBD1. Germline V lookup: CDR1 SGHTS, CDR2 YDEGEE. The CDR3 is 15 amino acids. J was trimmed by 0 bases and V by 4 bases; bases with no gene match: 5. This CDR3 is CASSRTGQGSYEQYV. For the CDR3, the DNA is TGTGCCAGCAGCCGGACGGGACAGGGCTCCTACGAGCAGTACGTC.

The chain employs TRBV5-4 and TRBJ2-3, with 15 bases aligning to TRBD2. Germline assignment: CDR1 SGHNT and CDR2 YYREEE (reference sequence). The CDR3 is 16 amino acids. With 2 bases clipped from V and 5 bases from J, the junction kept 3 bases outside the gene matches. The CDR3 coding sequence is TGTGCCAGCAGCTTCGGACTAGCGGGGGGGCTAGATACGCAGTATTTT. Its protein is CASSFGLAGGLDTQYF.

The chain carries TRBV6-1 and TRBJ2-1; 8 positions agree with TRBD1. The ends lost 4 bases at V and 11 bases at J; junction bases unmatched: 10. From germline, CDR1 is MNHNS and CDR2 SASEGT. The length of the CDR3 is 14 residues. CDR3 bases: TGTGCCAGCAGTGCCCGGGACAGGAGAGGGAAGCAGTTCTTC. Residues: CASSARDRRGKQFF.

The chain employs TRBV6-6 and TRBJ1-3, with D perhaps matching TRBD1 (5 bases). Per the germline V gene, CDR1 is MNHNY and CDR2 is SVGAGI (reference sequence). Trimming took 2 bases from V and 0 from J, leaving 11 bases between them. This CDR3 is built from 16 residues. CDR3 nucleotide sequence: TGTGCCAGCAGTTACGGCGGGGCCGTCTCTGGAAACACCATATATTTT. Translation: CASSYGGAVSGNTIYF.

The chain recombines TRBV5-1 with TRBJ2-2, with 11 bases lining up with TRBD2. V shed 8 bases, J shed 1 base, and the junction held 4 bases outside the gene matches. This CDR3 has 15 amino acids. The germline V gene encodes CDR1 SGHRS and CDR2 YFSETQ. The CDR3 nucleotides read TGCGCCAGTAAGACTAGCGGGGAGAACACCGGGGAGCTGTTTTTT. This encodes CASKTSGENTGELFF. Together with reference TRBV5-1 and TRBJ2-2, the CDR3 gives the full variable domain: KAGVTQTPRYLIKTRGQQVTLSCSPISGHRSVSWYQQTPGQGLQFLFEYFSETQRNKGNFPGRFSGRQFSNSRSEMNVSTLELGDSALYLCASKTSGENTGELFFGEGSRLTVL.

The chain carries TRBV3-1 (or the pseudogene TRBV3-2) and TRBJ2-3; 11 nucleotides line up with TRBD2. V shed 4 bases and J 1 base; nucleotides not matched to a gene: 1. The CDR3 contains 15 residues. CDR1 LGHDT and CDR2 YNNKEL come from the germline V gene (reference sequence). The CDR3 is CASSLGLAGTDTQYF. In DNA, the CDR3 is TGTGCCAGCAGCCTGGGACTAGCGGGCACAGATACGCAGTATTTT.

The V gene is TRBV5-8, the J gene TRBJ2-2, with D perhaps matching TRBD2 (6 bases). The germline V and J ends were trimmed by 3 bases and 3 bases, with 12 bases remaining between them. The CDR3 has 15 residues. The germline gives CDR1 SGHTS, CDR2 YDEGEE. CDR3 region: CASSSTEGYTGELFF. DNA for the CDR3: TGTGCCAGCAGCTCGACGGAGGGGTACACCGGGGAGCTGTTTTTT. Looking up the rest from reference TRBV5-8 and TRBJ2-2 gives the full variable domain: EAGVTQSPTHLIKTRGQQATLRCSPISGHTSVYWYQQALGLGLQFLLWYDEGEERNRGNFPPRFSGRQFPNYSSELNVNALELEDSALYLCASSSTEGYTGELFFGEGSRLTVL.

This chain links TRBV25-1 with TRBJ1-4; D unclear. The germline V gene encodes CDR1 MGHDK and CDR2 SYGVNS. CDR3 size: 13 residues. V was shortened by 6 bases and J by 6 bases, with 11 bases between the two germline ends. The CDR3, as DNA: TGTGCCAGCAGGTGGAGGTTGCATGAAAAACTGTTTTTT. Translated: CASRWRLHEKLFF. The complete variable domain, with remaining parts taken from reference TRBV25-1 and TRBJ1-4, reads EADIYQTPRYLVIGTGKKITLECSQTMGHDKMYWYQQDPGMELHLIHYSYGVNSTEKGDLSSESTVSRIRTEHFPLTLESARPSHTSQYLCASRWRLHEKLFFGSGTQLSVL.

This clone was detected once. Sequence at one end of the junction differs from germline and may be a read error. The gene calls are TRBV18 and TRBJ2-7, with 8 bases fitting TRBD1. Germline V lookup: CDR1 KGHSH, CDR2 LQKENI. The CDR3 consists of 13 residues. CDR3 region: CASSPSGQGTTDF. The CDR3 coding sequence is TGTGCCAGCTCACCCTCAGGACAGGGAACTACCGACTTC.

V usage is TRBV18 and J usage is TRBJ1-5; 10 positions agree with TRBD1. The germline CDR1 and CDR2 sequences are KGHSH and LQKENI. The CDR3 length is 13 residues. J gave up 6 bases and V 5 bases, and 1 base lay outside the gene matches. The CDR3 protein is CASSGDRGQPQHF. The CDR3 DNA reads TGTGCCAGCTCAGGGGACAGGGGTCAGCCCCAGCATTTT.

This clone came up once. The genes are TRBV28 and TRBJ1-2; possible D gene TRBD1, 6 bases. This CDR3 has 12 amino acids. The germline V and J ends were trimmed by 6 bases and 8 bases, with 13 bases remaining between them. From germline, CDR1 is MDHEN and CDR2 SYDVKM. CDR3 DNA sequence: TGTGCCAGCAGCCTAGGGGGTTGGGGCTACACCTTC. This sequence encodes CASSLGGWGYTF.